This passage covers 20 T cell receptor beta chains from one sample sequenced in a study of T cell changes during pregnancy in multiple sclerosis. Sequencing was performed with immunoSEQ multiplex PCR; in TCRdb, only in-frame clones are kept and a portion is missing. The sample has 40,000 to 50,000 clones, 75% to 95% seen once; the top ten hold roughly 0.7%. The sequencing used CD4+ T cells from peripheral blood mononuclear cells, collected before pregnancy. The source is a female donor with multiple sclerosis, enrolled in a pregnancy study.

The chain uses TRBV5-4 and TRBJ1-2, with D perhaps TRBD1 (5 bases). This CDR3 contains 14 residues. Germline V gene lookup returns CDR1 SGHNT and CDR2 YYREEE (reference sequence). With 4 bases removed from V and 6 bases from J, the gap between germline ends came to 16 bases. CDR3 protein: CASSPLRGEDGYTF. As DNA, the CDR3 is TGTGCCAGCAGCCCTCTCCGGGGGGAAGATGGCTACACCTTC. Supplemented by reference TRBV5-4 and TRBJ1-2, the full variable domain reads ETGVTQSPTHLIKTRGQQVTLRCSSQSGHNTVSWYQQALGQGPQFIFQYYREEENGRGNFPPRFSGLQFPNYSSELNVNALELDDSALYLCASSPLRGEDGYTFGSGTRLTVV.

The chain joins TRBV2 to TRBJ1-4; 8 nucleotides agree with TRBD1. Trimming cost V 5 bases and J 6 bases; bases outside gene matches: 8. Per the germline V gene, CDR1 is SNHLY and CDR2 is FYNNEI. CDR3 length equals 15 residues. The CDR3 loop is CASSSQGAKDEKLFF. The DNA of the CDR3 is TGTGCCAGCAGTTCTCAGGGGGCAAAGGATGAAAAACTGTTTTTT.

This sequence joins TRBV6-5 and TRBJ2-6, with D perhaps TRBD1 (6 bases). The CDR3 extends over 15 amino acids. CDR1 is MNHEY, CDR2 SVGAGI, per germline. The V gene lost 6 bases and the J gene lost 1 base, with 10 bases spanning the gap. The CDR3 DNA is TGTGCCAGCAGCTATCAGGGGTCTGGGGCCAACGTCCTGACTTTC. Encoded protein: CASSYQGSGANVLTF.

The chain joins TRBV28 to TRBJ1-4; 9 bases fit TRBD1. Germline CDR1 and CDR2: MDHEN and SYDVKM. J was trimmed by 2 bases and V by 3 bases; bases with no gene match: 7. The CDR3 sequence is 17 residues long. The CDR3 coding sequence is TGTGCCAGCAGTTTTGGGGACAGGGAGTTCACTAATGAAAAACTGTTTTTT. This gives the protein CASSFGDREFTNEKLFF.

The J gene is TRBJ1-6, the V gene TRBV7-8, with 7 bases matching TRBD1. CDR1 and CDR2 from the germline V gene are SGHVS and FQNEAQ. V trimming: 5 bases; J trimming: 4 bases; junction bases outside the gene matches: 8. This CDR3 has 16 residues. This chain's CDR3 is CASSPILDRYNSPLHF. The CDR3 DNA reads TGTGCCAGCAGCCCGATTTTGGACAGGTATAATTCACCCCTCCACTTT.

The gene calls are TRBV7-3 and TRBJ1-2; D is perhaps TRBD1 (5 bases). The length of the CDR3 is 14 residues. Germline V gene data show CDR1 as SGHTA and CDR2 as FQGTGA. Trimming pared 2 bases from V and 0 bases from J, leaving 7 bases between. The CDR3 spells CASSLDSSNYGYTF. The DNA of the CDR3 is TGTGCCAGCAGCTTAGACAGTTCTAACTATGGCTACACCTTC.

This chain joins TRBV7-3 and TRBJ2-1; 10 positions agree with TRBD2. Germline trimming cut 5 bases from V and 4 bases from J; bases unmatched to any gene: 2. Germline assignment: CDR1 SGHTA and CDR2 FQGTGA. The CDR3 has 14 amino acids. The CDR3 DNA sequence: TGTGCCAGCAGCAGCGGGGGGGCGTACAATGAGCAGTTCTTC. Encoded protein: CASSSGGAYNEQFF. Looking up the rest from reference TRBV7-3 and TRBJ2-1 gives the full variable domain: GAGVSQTPSNKVTEKGKYVELRCDPISGHTALYWYRQSLGQGPEFLIYFQGTGAADDSGLPNDRFFAVRPEGSVSTLKIQRTERGDSAVYLCASSSGGAYNEQFFGPGTRLTVL.

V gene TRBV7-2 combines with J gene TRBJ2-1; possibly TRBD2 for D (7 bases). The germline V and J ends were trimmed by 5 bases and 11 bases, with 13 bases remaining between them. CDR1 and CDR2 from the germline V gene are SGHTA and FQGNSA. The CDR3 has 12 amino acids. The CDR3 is CASSRPGGKQFF. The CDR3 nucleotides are TGTGCCAGCAGCCGGCCGGGGGGCAAGCAGTTCTTC.

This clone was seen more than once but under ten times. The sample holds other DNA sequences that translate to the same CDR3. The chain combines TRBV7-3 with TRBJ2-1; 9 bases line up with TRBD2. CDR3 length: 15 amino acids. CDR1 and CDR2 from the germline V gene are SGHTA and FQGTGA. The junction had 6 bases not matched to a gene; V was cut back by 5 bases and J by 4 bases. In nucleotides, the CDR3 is TGTGCCAGCAGCCCGCGGGGGGGTAGATACAATGAGCAGTTCTTC. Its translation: CASSPRGGRYNEQFF.

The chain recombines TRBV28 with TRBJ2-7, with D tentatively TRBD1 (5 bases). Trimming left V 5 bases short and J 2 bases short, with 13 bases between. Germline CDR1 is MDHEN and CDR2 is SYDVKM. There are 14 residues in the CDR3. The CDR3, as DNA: TGTGCCAGCAGTACAGGTTTACGGGCCTACGAGCAGTACTTC. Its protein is CASSTGLRAYEQYF.

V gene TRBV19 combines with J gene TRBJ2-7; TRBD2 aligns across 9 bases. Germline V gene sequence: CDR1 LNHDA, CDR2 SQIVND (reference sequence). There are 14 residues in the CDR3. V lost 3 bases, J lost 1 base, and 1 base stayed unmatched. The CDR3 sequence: CASSMAGGSYEQYF. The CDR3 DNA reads TGTGCCAGTAGTATGGCGGGGGGGTCCTACGAGCAGTACTTC.

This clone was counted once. Here the CDR3 reads CASGGTGELFF. The DNA of the CDR3 is TGTGCCAGCGGGGGGACCGGGGAGCTGTTTTTT. This chain joins TRBV7-3 and TRBJ2-2, with TRBD2 as a possible D gene (6 bases). Germline V gene data show CDR1 as SGHTA and CDR2 as FQGTGA. This CDR3 has 11 residues. The V end lost 8 bases, the J end lost 5 bases, and 6 bases lay between the germline ends.

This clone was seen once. CDR3: CASSLGGLGQYF. The CDR3, as DNA: TGTGCCAGCAGTTTGGGAGGGCTCGGGCAGTACTTC. The V call is TRBV28, the J call TRBJ2-7; 7 nucleotides match TRBD2. Germline values: CDR1 MDHEN, CDR2 SYDVKM. Germline trimming cut 3 bases from V and 9 bases from J; bases unmatched to any gene: 5. The CDR3 spans 12 residues.

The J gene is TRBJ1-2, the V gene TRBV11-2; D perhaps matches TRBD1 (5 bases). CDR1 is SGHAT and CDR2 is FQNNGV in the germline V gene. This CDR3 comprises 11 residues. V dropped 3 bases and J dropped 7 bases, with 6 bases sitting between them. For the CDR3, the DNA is TGTGCCAGCAGCTTGGGGGGTGGCTACACCTTC. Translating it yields CASSLGGGYTF.

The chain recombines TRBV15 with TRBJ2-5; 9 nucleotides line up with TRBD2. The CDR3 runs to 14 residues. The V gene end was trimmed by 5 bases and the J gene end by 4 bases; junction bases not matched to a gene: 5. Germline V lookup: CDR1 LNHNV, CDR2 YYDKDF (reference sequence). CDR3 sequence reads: CATSRTSVGETQYF. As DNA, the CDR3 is TGTGCCACCAGCCGGACTAGCGTCGGAGAGACCCAGTACTTC.

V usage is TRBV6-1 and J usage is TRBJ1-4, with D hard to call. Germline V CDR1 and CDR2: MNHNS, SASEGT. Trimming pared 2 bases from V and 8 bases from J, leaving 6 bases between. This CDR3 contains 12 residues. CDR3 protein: CASSERWEKLFF. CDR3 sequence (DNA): TGTGCCAGCAGTGAACGGTGGGAAAAACTGTTTTTT.

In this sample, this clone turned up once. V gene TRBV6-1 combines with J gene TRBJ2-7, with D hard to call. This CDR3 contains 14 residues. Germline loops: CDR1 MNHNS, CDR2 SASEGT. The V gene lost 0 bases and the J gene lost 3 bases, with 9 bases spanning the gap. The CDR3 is CASSEAAQDYEQYF. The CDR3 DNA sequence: TGTGCCAGCAGTGAAGCGGCGCAGGACTACGAGCAGTACTTC.

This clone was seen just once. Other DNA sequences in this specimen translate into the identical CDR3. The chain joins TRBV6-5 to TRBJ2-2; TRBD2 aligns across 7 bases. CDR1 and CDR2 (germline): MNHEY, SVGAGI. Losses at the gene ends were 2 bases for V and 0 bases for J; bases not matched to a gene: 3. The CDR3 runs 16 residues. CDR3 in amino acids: CASSYGRGTNTGELFF. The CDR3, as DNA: TGTGCCAGCAGTTACGGGCGGGGGACGAACACCGGGGAGCTGTTTTTT.

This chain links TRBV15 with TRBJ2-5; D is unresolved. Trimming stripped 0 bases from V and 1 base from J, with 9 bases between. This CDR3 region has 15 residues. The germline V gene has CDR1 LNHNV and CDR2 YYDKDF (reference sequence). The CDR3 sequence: CATSRDMVAQETQYF. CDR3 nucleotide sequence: TGTGCCACCAGCAGAGATATGGTAGCCCAAGAGACCCAGTACTTC. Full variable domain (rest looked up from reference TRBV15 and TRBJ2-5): DAMVIQNPRYQVTQFGKPVTLSCSQTLNHNVMYWYQQKSSQAPKLLFHYYDKDFNNEADTPDNFQSRRPNTSFCFLDIRSPGLGDTAMYLCATSRDMVAQETQYFGPGTRLLVL.

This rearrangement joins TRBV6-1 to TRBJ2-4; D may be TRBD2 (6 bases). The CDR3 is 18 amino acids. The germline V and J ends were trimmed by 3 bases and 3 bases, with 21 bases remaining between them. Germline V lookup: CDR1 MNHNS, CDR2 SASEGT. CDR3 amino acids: CASSDEVQTSNSKNIQYF. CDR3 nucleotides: TGTGCCAGCAGTGATGAGGTACAGACTAGTAATAGCAAAAACATTCAGTACTTC.